This T cell receptor (beta chain) emerged from a study of CD8+ T cells in alopecia areata. Regarding this clone: Its specificity is unknown.

Alopecia areata patients had lesional scalp punch biopsies and peripheral blood taken from them. Sorted populations comprised CD4+ and CD8+ T cells obtained from PBMCs. The CDR3 loop spans 16 amino acids. The J segment lost 3 bases and the V segment lost 4 bases, leaving 4 bases of the junction unmatched. Looked up from germline, CDR1 is SGHRS and CDR2 is YFSETQ. Study observations and caveats: Scalp sequencing also captures normal skin's resident alphabeta T cells. Lesional scalp, especially alopecia totalis/universalis, showed higher clonality than normal scalp.

RNA, once extracted, was reverse transcribed into cDNA for use as the sequencing template. Sequenced by immunoSEQ multiplex PCR; TCRdb stores in-frame clones only, minus some. The sample lists approximately 82,000 clones, roughly 51% occurring once. The clonotype comes from a human donor with alopecia areata. Specimen: NKG2D-high CD8+ T cells sorted from blood. The genes are TRBV5-1 and TRBJ2-3, with 14 bases fitting TRBD2. CDR3 protein: CASSPGTSGRTDTQYF. CDR3 DNA: TGCGCCAGCAGCCCAGGGACTAGCGGGAGAACAGATACGCAGTATTTT.